This T cell receptor (beta chain) was identified during a study of shared clonotypes between healthy human individuals. Trimming removed 6 bases from V and 2 bases from J, with 11 bases in between. Germline CDR1 and CDR2: MDHEN and SYDVKM. The CDR3 totals 13 residues. Sequencing used immunoSEQ multiplex PCR; TCRdb keeps in-frame clones, though not all of them. Of some 2,500,000 clones listed, over 85% are singletons. The sequence came from a young man in good health. Some clones in this sample may be carry-over from other donors' samples. V and J are TRBV28 and TRBJ2-7; the D is unclear. Sequencing input: naive CD4+ T cells from PBMCs. Subset reported: CD45RA+ positively selected. The CDR3 is CASRMTPAYEQYF. Here the CDR3 DNA reads TGTGCCAGCAGAATGACGCCTGCCTACGAGCAGTACTTC. Full variable domain (remainder filled in from reference TRBV28 and TRBJ2-7): DVKVTQSSRYLVKRTGEKVFLECVQDMDHENMFWYRQDPGLGLRLIYFSYDVKMKEKGDIPEGYSVSREKKERFSLILESASTNQTSMYLCASRMTPAYEQYFGPGTRLTVT.